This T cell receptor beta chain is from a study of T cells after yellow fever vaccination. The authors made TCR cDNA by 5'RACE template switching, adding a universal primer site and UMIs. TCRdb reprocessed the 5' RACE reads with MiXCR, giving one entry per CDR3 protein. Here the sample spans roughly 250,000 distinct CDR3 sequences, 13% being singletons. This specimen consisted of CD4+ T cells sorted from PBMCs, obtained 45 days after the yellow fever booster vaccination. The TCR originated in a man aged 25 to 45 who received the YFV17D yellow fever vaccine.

CDR3 amino acids: CASSPAGVAGELFF. In nucleotides, the CDR3 is TGTGCCAGCTCACCTGCGGGAGTTGCCGGGGAGCTGTTTTTT. The J gene is TRBJ2-2, the V gene TRBV18, with 7 bases that match TRBD2. CDR3 length: 14 amino acids. With V trimmed by 3 bases and J by 6 bases, 4 bases remained unmatched. The V gene's germline CDR1 is KGHSH and CDR2 LQKENI.